This T cell receptor beta chain came from a study of CD8 T cells in Susac syndrome. Whole-study findings and limits: It was acknowledged in the study that the number of individuals who were included in its TCR sequencing and HLA analysis was relatively small.

Sequencing targeted TCR beta in blood CD8+ and CD4+ T cells. While CD8+ and CD4+ T cells were isolated negatively, TEMRA cells were enriched by FACS. V lost 6 bases, J lost 0 bases, and 8 bases lay in between. This CDR3 spans 13 amino acids. Germline assignment: CDR1 DFQATT and CDR2 SNEGSKA (reference sequence). As for this clonotype: Its target is not known.

cDNA came from approximately 0.5 to 1 ug RNA primed by random hexamers. Across 54 Vbeta and 13 Jbeta, immunoSEQ multiplex PCR amplified TCR beta CDR3. TCRdb fed the immunoSEQ multiplex PCR reads into MiXCR, producing one record per CDR3 protein. Of under 200,000 distinct CDR3 sequences listed, roughly 92% are singletons. The V gene is TRBV20-1, the J gene TRBJ2-2, with D perhaps TRBD2 (5 bases). The specimen sequenced was CD4+ T cells from PBMCs. The TCR sequence derives from a human donor with Susac syndrome. This CDR3 reads CSAAEANTGELFF. The CDR3 region has the DNA TGCAGTGCCGCGGAGGCGAACACCGGGGAGCTGTTTTTT.